This T cell receptor beta chain was recorded in a study of identical twins. This clonotype appeared a few times. Germline values: CDR1 LNHNV, CDR2 YYDKDF (reference sequence). With 4 bases removed from V and 2 bases from J, the gap between germline ends came to 12 bases. This CDR3 is built from 15 residues. MiXCR was run by TCRdb on the 5' RACE reads, yielding one entry per CDR3 protein. The data show around 220,000 distinct CDR3 sequences, over 11% seen once. The source is a woman under 30 in good health. The sequenced sample was memory (CD45RO+) T cells sorted from blood. The rearrangement links TRBV15 to TRBJ2-1; a possible D gene is TRBD2 (6 bases). Written as DNA, the CDR3 is TGTGCCACCAGCATGGGGCTAGCGACCTACAATGAGCAGTTCTTC. Translated: CATSMGLATYNEQFF. Variable domain in full (rest from reference TRBV15 and TRBJ2-1): DAMVIQNPRYQVTQFGKPVTLSCSQTLNHNVMYWYQQKSSQAPKLLFHYYDKDFNNEADTPDNFQSRRPNTSFCFLDIRSPGLGDTAMYLCATSMGLATYNEQFFGPGTRLTVL.